This T cell receptor beta chain was sequenced in a study of cytomegalovirus exposure and HLA in healthy donors. General study findings and limits: TCR beta sequences reportedly predicted most subjects' HLA-A and HLA-B alleles accurately.

The V gene end was trimmed by 1 base and the J gene end by 6 bases; junction bases not matched to a gene: 10. Germline values: CDR1 SGHAT, CDR2 FQNNGV. The CDR3 length is 17 residues. Primers: 60 Vbeta forward and 13 Jbeta reverse. The method was immunoSEQ multiplex PCR; TCRdb's version includes in-frame clones alone and lacks a portion of them. Of roughly 100,000 clones listed, roughly 75% are singletons. On this clone: What it binds is not known.

This clonotype was sampled from a middle-aged woman in good health and CMV-seronegative. Source material: PBMCs. The chain is built from TRBV11-2 and TRBJ2-2; 8 nucleotides match TRBD1. The CDR3 here is CASSLVVGRGLSGELFF. CDR3 in DNA: TGTGCCAGCAGCTTAGTCGTCGGCAGGGGGCTCTCCGGGGAGCTGTTTTTT.